This record covers a single T cell receptor (beta chain). Antigen: not known. Each CDR3 protein is one row after TCRdb ran MiXCR on the 5' RACE reads. The sample has 450,000 to 650,000 distinct CDR3 sequences; around an eighth are singletons. The data stem from a study of T cells after yellow fever vaccination. The CDR3 is 19 amino acids. V lost 5 bases and J lost 2; bases outside the gene matches: 15. CDR1 is SGHVS, CDR2 FNYEAQ, per germline. Study results and limitations: It was a weaker secondary response, yet one that peaked faster, at day 5 versus 15.

The chain uses TRBV7-6 and TRBJ2-1; 10 bases agree with TRBD2. The TCR sequence derives from a man aged 30 to 45 who received the YFV17D yellow fever vaccine. Source: PBMCs, taken on the day of the yellow fever booster vaccination. The CDR3 DNA is TGTGCCAGCAGCCATCTGCTAGCGGGAGCGGGTCGAACCTACAATGAGCAGTTCTTC. Its translation: CASSHLLAGAGRTYNEQFF.